Included here is one T cell receptor beta chain sequence, with context. The CDR3 runs to 13 residues. V lost 3 bases and J lost 0, with 8 bases in between. Per germline, CDR1 GTSNPN and CDR2 SVGIG (reference sequence). The data were taken from a study of blood T cell repertoires in COVID-19. Study processing details: Estimation of nucleated cell counts relied on the amplification of reference gene primers. TCRdb keeps only in-frame clones here, not all; method: immunoSEQ multiplex PCR. The DNA gave D and trimming, while V, J and clone size come from that table. The data hold roughly 140,000 clones, with about 79% observed a single time.

The rearrangement links TRBV30 to TRBJ1-1, with D unclear. The source is a man between 60 and 75 years old with active or convalescent COVID-19. Sequencing input: peripheral blood. The CDR3 region has the DNA TGTGCCTGGAGCCAGTATATGAACACTGAAGCTTTCTTT. Protein product: CAWSQYMNTEAFF. Based on the CDR3 plus reference TRBV30 and TRBJ1-1, the full variable domain is SQTIHQWPATLVQPVGSPLSLECTVEGTSNPNLYWYRQAAGRGLQLLFYSVGIGQISSEVPQNLSASRPQDRQFILSSKKLLLSDSGFYLCAWSQYMNTEAFFGQGTRLTVV.